This TCR beta chain emerged from a study of T cell changes during pregnancy in multiple sclerosis. Data came from immunoSEQ multiplex PCR; TCRdb stores just in-frame clones and leaves some out. The sample shows about 89,000 clones, approximately 93% of them seen only once. With 4 bases removed from V and 0 bases from J, the gap between germline ends came to 11 bases. The CDR3 sequence is 15 residues long. Germline CDR1 SGDLS, CDR2 YYNGEE. V is TRBV9 and J is TRBJ1-3; possibly TRBD1 for D (5 bases). Sample: peripheral blood, taken after pregnancy. The receptor was derived from a female donor in good health, enrolled as a control in a pregnancy study. CDR3 region: CASSPGLSSGNTIYF. The CDR3, as DNA: TGTGCCAGCAGCCCGGGACTGAGCTCTGGAAACACCATATATTTT. The entire variable domain, with the rest obtained from reference TRBV9 and TRBJ1-3, is as follows: DSGVTQTPKHLITATGQRVTLRCSPRSGDLSVYWYQQSLDQGLQFLIQYYNGEERAKGNILERFSAQQFPDLHSELNLSSLELGDSALYFCASSPGLSSGNTIYFGEGSWLTVV.